These T cell receptor beta chains were read from a single sample in a study of OX40 agonist ivuxolimab in advanced cancers. Sequenced by immunoSEQ multiplex PCR; TCRdb stores in-frame clones only, minus some. Of under 70,000 clones listed, over 75% were seen once; the top ten hold around 6.9%. Material: CD4+ or CD8+ T cells sorted from blood, obtained in a trial of the OX40 agonist ivuxolimab. The receptors stem from an adult with an advanced solid tumor such as melanoma, head and neck, liver or kidney cancer. Both conserved end residues are part of each CDR3. The D gene is left open where the match is weak. Expanded clones are given a class, and other clones once, few, many or no size at all.

v_call: TRBV5-1; j_call: TRBJ1-1; d_call: -; clone_size: few; cdr3_nt: TGCGCCAGCAGCTTGGCCTTGACGGCCACTGAAGCTTTCTTT; cdr3_aa: CASSLALTATEAFF
v_call: TRBV7-8; j_call: TRBJ1-4; d_call: -; clone_size: once; cdr3_nt: TGTGCCAGCAGCTTAGTGGGGCAGGAAAAACTGTTTTTT; cdr3_aa: CASSLVGQEKLFF
v_call: TRBV6-5; j_call: TRBJ2-1; d_call: -; clone_size: -; cdr3_nt: TGTGCCAGCAGTTTTAGCGGTTCGAGCTCCTACAATGAGCAGTTCTTC; cdr3_aa: CASSFSGSSSYNEQFF
v_call: TRBV14; j_call: TRBJ2-1; d_call: -; clone_size: -; cdr3_nt: TGTGCCAGCAGCCAAGAAATATACCATCATGAGCAGTTCTTC; cdr3_aa: CASSQEIYHHEQFF
v_call: TRBV13; j_call: TRBJ1-2; d_call: -; clone_size: once; cdr3_nt: TGTGCCAGCAGCCCTGACGCCTTTGGCTACACCTTC; cdr3_aa: CASSPDAFGYTF
v_call: TRBV19; j_call: TRBJ2-1; d_call: TRBD1; clone_size: -; cdr3_nt: TGTGCCAGTAGTATAGAAGGGACAGCCAATGAGCAGTTCTTC; cdr3_aa: CASSIEGTANEQFF
v_call: TRBV6-6; j_call: TRBJ2-7; d_call: TRBD1; clone_size: -; cdr3_nt: TGTGCCAGCAGGGCGGGACAGGGGAACGAGCAGTACTTC; cdr3_aa: CASRAGQGNEQYF
v_call: TRBV4-3; j_call: TRBJ1-4; d_call: -; clone_size: -; cdr3_nt: TGCGCCAGCAGCCAAGAAGTTAGAGGAACAGATAATGAAAAACTGTTTTTT; cdr3_aa: CASSQEVRGTDNEKLFF
v_call: TRBV13; j_call: TRBJ2-7; d_call: -; clone_size: -; cdr3_nt: TGTGCCAGCAGCTTATGGGTGGACCGATCCTACGAGCAGTACTTC; cdr3_aa: CASSLWVDRSYEQYF
v_call: TRBV19; j_call: TRBJ2-1; d_call: -; clone_size: few; cdr3_nt: TGTGCCAGTAGTATTACAGAAGCCAATGAGCAGTTCTTC; cdr3_aa: CASSITEANEQFF
v_call: TRBV5-6; j_call: TRBJ2-3; d_call: -; clone_size: -; cdr3_nt: TGTGCCAGCAGCTTCGAGAGCACAGATACGCAGTATTTT; cdr3_aa: CASSFESTDTQYF
v_call: TRBV4-3; j_call: TRBJ1-1; d_call: TRBD1; clone_size: -; cdr3_nt: TGCGCCAGCAGCCAAGGTTCCGGGACAGGGGTAAACACTGAAGCTTTCTTT; cdr3_aa: CASSQGSGTGVNTEAFF
v_call: TRBV5-6; j_call: TRBJ2-3; d_call: TRBD2; clone_size: once; cdr3_nt: TGTGCCAGCAGCTTGGCGACTAGCGGGCGGAACGTGGATACGCAGTATTTT; cdr3_aa: CASSLATSGRNVDTQYF
v_call: TRBV2; j_call: TRBJ2-3; d_call: TRBD2; clone_size: -; cdr3_nt: TGTGCCAGCAGTCCCTCTAGCGGGGGCCCTCTCGATACGCAGTATTTT; cdr3_aa: CASSPSSGGPLDTQYF
v_call: TRBV4-3; j_call: TRBJ2-7; d_call: -; clone_size: -; cdr3_nt: TGCGCCAGCAGCCAAGGTACCTTCTACGAGCAGTACTTC; cdr3_aa: CASSQGTFYEQYF
v_call: TRBV27; j_call: TRBJ1-1; d_call: -; clone_size: -; cdr3_nt: TGTGCCAGCAGTGTCGCAGGTTTCACTGAAGCTTTCTTT; cdr3_aa: CASSVAGFTEAFF
v_call: TRBV29-1; j_call: TRBJ1-1; d_call: -; clone_size: -; cdr3_nt: TGCAGCGTAAGAGGTTCGAACACTGAAGCTTTCTTT; cdr3_aa: CSVRGSNTEAFF
v_call: TRBV19; j_call: TRBJ1-1; d_call: -; clone_size: -; cdr3_nt: TGTGCCAGCCAATCTTACCCAGGGACCAACTTTCACACTGAAGCTTTCTTT; cdr3_aa: CASQSYPGTNFHTEAFF
v_call: TRBV10-3; j_call: TRBJ1-2; d_call: -; clone_size: -; cdr3_nt: TGTGCCATCAGGAATTGGACAGCCACTAACTATGGCTACACCTTC; cdr3_aa: CAIRNWTATNYGYTF
v_call: TRBV6-6; j_call: TRBJ1-2; d_call: -; clone_size: -; cdr3_nt: TGTGCCAGCAGTTCCCTGGGACCGGGGCTTGGCTACACCTTC; cdr3_aa: CASSSLGPGLGYTF
v_call: TRBV11-2; j_call: TRBJ2-1; d_call: -; clone_size: -; cdr3_nt: TGTGCCAGCAGTCGTATTGACAGTCGTACGTACAATGAGCAGTTCTTC; cdr3_aa: CASSRIDSRTYNEQFF
v_call: TRBV5-4; j_call: TRBJ2-1; d_call: TRBD1; clone_size: -; cdr3_nt: TGTGCCAGCAGCTTCAGGGGGTACAATGAGCAGTTCTTC; cdr3_aa: CASSFRGYNEQFF
v_call: TRBV9; j_call: TRBJ2-7; d_call: TRBD2; clone_size: -; cdr3_nt: TGTGCCAGCTCGGGACTAGGGGGCTACGAGCAGTACTTC; cdr3_aa: CASSGLGGYEQYF
v_call: TRBV28; j_call: TRBJ2-2; d_call: TRBD1; clone_size: -; cdr3_nt: TGTGCCAGCAGTTTCCTGGACAGGGACACCGGGGAGCTGTTTTTT; cdr3_aa: CASSFLDRDTGELFF
v_call: TRBV7-2; j_call: TRBJ1-2; d_call: -; clone_size: once; cdr3_nt: TGTGCCAGCAGCTTAGTTGAGGGGACCTATGGCTACACCTTC; cdr3_aa: CASSLVEGTYGYTF
v_call: TRBV2; j_call: TRBJ1-2; d_call: -; clone_size: -; cdr3_nt: TGTGCCAGCAAGGATGTCAAAAGCAACTATGGCTACACCTTC; cdr3_aa: CASKDVKSNYGYTF
v_call: TRBV28; j_call: TRBJ1-2; d_call: TRBD1; clone_size: -; cdr3_nt: TGTGCCAGCAGTCAAACGGGCTGGGGACAGGACTATGGCTACACCTTC; cdr3_aa: CASSQTGWGQDYGYTF
v_call: TRBV6-5; j_call: TRBJ2-7; d_call: TRBD1; clone_size: -; cdr3_nt: TGTGCCAGCAGTTATATAGGGGGCTTAGGCGAGCAGTACTTC; cdr3_aa: CASSYIGGLGEQYF
v_call: TRBV19; j_call: TRBJ1-5; d_call: -; clone_size: -; cdr3_nt: TGTGCCAGTAGTATTGCAGGGTTCGTCAATCAGCCCCAGCATTTT; cdr3_aa: CASSIAGFVNQPQHF
v_call: TRBV13; j_call: TRBJ2-7; d_call: -; clone_size: -; cdr3_nt: TGTGCCAGCAGCTTGACGGGAGCTCGTAACGAGCAGTACTTC; cdr3_aa: CASSLTGARNEQYF
v_call: TRBV6-5; j_call: TRBJ2-7; d_call: TRBD1; clone_size: -; cdr3_nt: TGTGCCAGCAGCTCAGGGGGCAGGAACGAGCAGTACTTC; cdr3_aa: CASSSGGRNEQYF
v_call: TRBV7-2; j_call: TRBJ1-1; d_call: -; clone_size: -; cdr3_nt: TGTGCCAGCAGCTTAGCCGGGGGCCCGACTGAAGCTTTCTTT; cdr3_aa: CASSLAGGPTEAFF
v_call: TRBV27; j_call: TRBJ2-4; d_call: -; clone_size: -; cdr3_nt: TGTGCCAGCAGTTCATCGCCCCCTGGACGGGAAAACATTCAGTACTTC; cdr3_aa: CASSSSPPGRENIQYF
v_call: TRBV5-4; j_call: TRBJ1-1; d_call: TRBD1; clone_size: once; cdr3_nt: TGTGCCAGCAGCCTTCAGGGGGCAGGCACTGAAGCTTTCTTT; cdr3_aa: CASSLQGAGTEAFF
v_call: TRBV5-1; j_call: TRBJ2-1; d_call: -; clone_size: -; cdr3_nt: TGCGCCAGCAGCTTGTCGACAGGCTACAATGAGCAGTTCTTC; cdr3_aa: CASSLSTGYNEQFF
v_call: TRBV19; j_call: TRBJ2-2; d_call: -; clone_size: -; cdr3_nt: TGTGCCAGTAGTATAGATCGGGACGGCAACCAGAACACCGGGGAGCTGTTTTTT; cdr3_aa: CASSIDRDGNQNTGELFF
v_call: TRBV6-5; j_call: TRBJ1-1; d_call: -; clone_size: -; cdr3_nt: TGTGCCAGCAGTTGGAGGGAAGGTCACACTGAAGCTTTCTTT; cdr3_aa: CASSWREGHTEAFF
v_call: TRBV7-8; j_call: TRBJ1-2; d_call: -; clone_size: -; cdr3_nt: TGTGCCAGCAGCTTAGGAGGGACAACCAATGGCTACACCTTC; cdr3_aa: CASSLGGTTNGYTF